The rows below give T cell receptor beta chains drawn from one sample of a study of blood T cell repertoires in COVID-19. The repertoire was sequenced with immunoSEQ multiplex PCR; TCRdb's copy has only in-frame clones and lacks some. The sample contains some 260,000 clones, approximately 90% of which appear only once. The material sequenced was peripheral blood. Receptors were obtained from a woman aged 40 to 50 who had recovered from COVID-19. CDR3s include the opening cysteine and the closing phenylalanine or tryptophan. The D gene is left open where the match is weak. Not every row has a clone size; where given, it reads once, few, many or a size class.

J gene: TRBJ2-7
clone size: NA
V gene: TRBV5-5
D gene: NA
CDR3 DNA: TGTGCCAGCAGCTTGACAGGGTCGAGCGAGCAGTACTTC
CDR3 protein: CASSLTGSSEQYF

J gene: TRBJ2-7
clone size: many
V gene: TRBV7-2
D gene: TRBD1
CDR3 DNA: TGTGCCAGCAGCCCCGAGGGTGGGACAGGGGGCAGAGGGCAGTACTTC
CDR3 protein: CASSPEGGTGGRGQYF

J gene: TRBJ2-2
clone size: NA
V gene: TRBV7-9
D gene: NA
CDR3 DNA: TGTGCCAGCAGCATCACAGGGAGCGGGGAGCTGTTTTTT
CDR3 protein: CASSITGSGELFF

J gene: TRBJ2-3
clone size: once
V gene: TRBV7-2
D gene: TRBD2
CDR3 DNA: TGTGCCAGCAGCTCCCGTAGAGCGGGAGTCGCAGATACGCAGTATTTT
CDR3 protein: CASSSRRAGVADTQYF

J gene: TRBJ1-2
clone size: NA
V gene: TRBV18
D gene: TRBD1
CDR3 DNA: TGTGCCAGCTCACCACTGGGGACAGGCTTTGCTGACTATGGCTACACCTTC
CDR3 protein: CASSPLGTGFADYGYTF

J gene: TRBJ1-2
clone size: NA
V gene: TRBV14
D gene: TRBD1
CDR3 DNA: TGTGCCAGCAGCCTAATTACCGGGACAGGGATTAACTATGGCTACACCTTC
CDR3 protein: CASSLITGTGINYGYTF

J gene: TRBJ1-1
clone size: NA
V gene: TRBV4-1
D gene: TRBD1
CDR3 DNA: TGCGCCAGCAGCAGTCGACAGGGGAACACTGAAGCTTTCTTT
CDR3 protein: CASSSRQGNTEAFF

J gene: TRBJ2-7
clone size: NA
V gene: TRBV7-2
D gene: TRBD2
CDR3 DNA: TGTGCCAGCAGCCGTAGCGGGGGGGCCTTATACGAGCAGTACTTC
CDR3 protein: CASSRSGGALYEQYF

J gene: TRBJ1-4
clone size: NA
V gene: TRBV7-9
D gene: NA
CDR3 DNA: TGTGCCAGCAGGCGGGGGGATCGTGAAAAACTGTTTTTT
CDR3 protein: CASRRGDREKLFF

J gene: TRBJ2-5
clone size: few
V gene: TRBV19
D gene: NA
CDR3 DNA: TGTGCCAGTAGAAGACTCGGCCAAGAGACCCAGTACTTC
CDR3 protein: CASRRLGQETQYF

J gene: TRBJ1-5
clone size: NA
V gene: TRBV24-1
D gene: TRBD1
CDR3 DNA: TGTGCCACCAGTGAGGCCGGGACAGGTTACAATCAGCCCCAGCATTTT
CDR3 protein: CATSEAGTGYNQPQHF

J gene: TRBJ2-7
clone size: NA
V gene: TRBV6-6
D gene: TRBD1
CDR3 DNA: TGTGCCAGCAGCTCCGGGACCGTCCTAGTCGAGGGGGCCAGGTACGAGCAGTACTTC
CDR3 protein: CASSSGTVLVEGARYEQYF

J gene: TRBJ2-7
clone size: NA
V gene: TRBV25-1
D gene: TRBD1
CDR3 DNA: TGTGCCAGCAGTGAATGGGCAGGGGGAGTCTACGAGCAGTACTTC
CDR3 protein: CASSEWAGGVYEQYF

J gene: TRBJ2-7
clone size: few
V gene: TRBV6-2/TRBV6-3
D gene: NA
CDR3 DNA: TGTGCCAGCAGCGAGGGTGTGGGCGAGCAGTACTTC
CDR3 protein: CASSEGVGEQYF

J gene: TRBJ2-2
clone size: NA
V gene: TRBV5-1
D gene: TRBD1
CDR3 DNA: TGCGCCAGCAGCCTGCATGGACAGGGGGCGAACACCGGGGAGCTGTTTTTT
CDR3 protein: CASSLHGQGANTGELFF

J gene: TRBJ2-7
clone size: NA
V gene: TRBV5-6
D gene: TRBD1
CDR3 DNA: TGTGCCAGCAGCTTGGGGCCAGGGGGTTGGTACGAGCAGTACTTC
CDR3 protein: CASSLGPGGWYEQYF

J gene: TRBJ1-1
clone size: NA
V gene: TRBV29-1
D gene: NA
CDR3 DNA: TGCAGCGTGGGGGGAACTTTGAACACTGAAGCTTTCTTT
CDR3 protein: CSVGGTLNTEAFF

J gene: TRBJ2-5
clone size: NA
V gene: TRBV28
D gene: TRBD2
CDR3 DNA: TGTGCCAGCAGTTCATGGACTAGCGCGACCCAAGAGACCCAGTACTTC
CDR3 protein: CASSSWTSATQETQYF

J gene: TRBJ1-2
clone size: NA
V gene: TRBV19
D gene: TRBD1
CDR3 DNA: TGTGCCAGTAGTATTGGTATGGGCCGGCCGGGACAGGGGACTCTTTTTAACTATGGCTACACCTTC
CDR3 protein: CASSIGMGRPGQGTLFNYGYTF

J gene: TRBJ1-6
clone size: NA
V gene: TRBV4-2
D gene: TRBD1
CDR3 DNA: TGTGCCAGCGGCCCGGGACAGGGGGCCTCACCCCTCCACTTT
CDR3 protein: CASGPGQGASPLHF

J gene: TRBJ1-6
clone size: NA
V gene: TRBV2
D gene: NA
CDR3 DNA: TGTGCCAGCGCTTCCCACTCCACACCCCTCCACTTT
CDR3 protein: CASASHSTPLHF

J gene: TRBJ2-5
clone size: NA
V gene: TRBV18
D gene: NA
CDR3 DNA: TGTGCCAGCTCACCACCTCCTAGTGAAGAGACCCAGTACTTC
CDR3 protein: CASSPPPSEETQYF

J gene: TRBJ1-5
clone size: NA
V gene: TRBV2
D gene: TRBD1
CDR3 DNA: TGTGCCAGCAGAAGACAGGGCGAGGCGGGCAATCAGCCCCAGCATTTT
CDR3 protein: CASRRQGEAGNQPQHF

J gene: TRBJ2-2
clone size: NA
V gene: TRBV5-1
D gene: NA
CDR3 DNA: TGCGCCAGCAGCTTGGCCCCGGGGCTAGCGTTCACCGGGGAGCTGTTTTTT
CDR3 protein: CASSLAPGLAFTGELFF

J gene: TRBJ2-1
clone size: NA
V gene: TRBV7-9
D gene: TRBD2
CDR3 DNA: TGTGCCAGCAGCTTAGAGCGGGGGGGGACCTACAATGAGCAGTTCTTC
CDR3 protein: CASSLERGGTYNEQFF

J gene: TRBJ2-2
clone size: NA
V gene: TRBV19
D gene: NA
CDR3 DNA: TGTGCCAGTAAATGGCGGGACACCGGGGAGCTGTTTTTT
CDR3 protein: CASKWRDTGELFF

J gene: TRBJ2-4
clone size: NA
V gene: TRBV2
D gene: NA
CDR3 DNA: TGTGCCAGCAGTGATGAGTTAACAGGAAACATTCAGTACTTC
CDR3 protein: CASSDELTGNIQYF

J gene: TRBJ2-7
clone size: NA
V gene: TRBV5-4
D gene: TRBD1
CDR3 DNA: TGTGCCAGCAGCCGGGACAGGGCAAGCTCCTACGAGCAGTACTTC
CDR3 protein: CASSRDRASSYEQYF

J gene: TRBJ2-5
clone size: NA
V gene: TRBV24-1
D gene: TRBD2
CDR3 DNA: TGTGCCACCAGTGATAGCGGGAAAGAGACCCAGTACTTC
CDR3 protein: CATSDSGKETQYF

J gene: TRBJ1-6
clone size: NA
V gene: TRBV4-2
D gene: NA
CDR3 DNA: TGTGCCAGCAGCCAAGATCGGGGAAACTCACCCCTCCACTTT
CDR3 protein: CASSQDRGNSPLHF

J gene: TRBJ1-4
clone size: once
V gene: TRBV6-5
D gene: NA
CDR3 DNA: TGTGCCAGCAGTTACCGAACCGGAGGGGCTAATGAAAAACTGTTTTTT
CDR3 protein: CASSYRTGGANEKLFF

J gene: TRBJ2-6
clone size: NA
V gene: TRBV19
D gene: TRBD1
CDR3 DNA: TGTGCCAGTAGTAGACAGGGTACCCTCTCTGGGGCCAACGTCCTGACTTTC
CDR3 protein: CASSRQGTLSGANVLTF

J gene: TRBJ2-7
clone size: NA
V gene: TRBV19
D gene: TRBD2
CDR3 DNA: TGTGCCAGTAGTTCACTAGCGGGATTCTCCTACGAGCAGTACTTC
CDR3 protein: CASSSLAGFSYEQYF

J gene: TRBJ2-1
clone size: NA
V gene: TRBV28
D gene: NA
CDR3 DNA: TGTGCCAGCAGTTCCTCGGGGGTAGCCAGGAATGAGCAGTTCTTC
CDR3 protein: CASSSSGVARNEQFF

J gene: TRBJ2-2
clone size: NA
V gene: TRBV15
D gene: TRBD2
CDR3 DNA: TGTGCCACCAGCGGCGGGGGCGGGGAGCTGTTTTTT
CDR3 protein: CATSGGGGELFF

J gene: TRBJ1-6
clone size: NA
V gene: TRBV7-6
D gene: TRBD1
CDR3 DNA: TGTGCCAGCAGCAGACTCGGACAGGGACAGAATTCACCCCTCCACTTT
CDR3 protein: CASSRLGQGQNSPLHF

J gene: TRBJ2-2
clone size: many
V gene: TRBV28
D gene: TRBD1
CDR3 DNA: TGTGCCAGCACCAAGACAGGGCGTAGGACCGGGGAGCTGTTTTTT
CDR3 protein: CASTKTGRRTGELFF

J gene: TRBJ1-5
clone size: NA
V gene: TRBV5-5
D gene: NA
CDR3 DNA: TGTGCCAGCAGCTTGAGGGTAGAGGGTTCGCTTTGGAGTCAGCCCCAGCATTTT
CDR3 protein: CASSLRVEGSLWSQPQHF

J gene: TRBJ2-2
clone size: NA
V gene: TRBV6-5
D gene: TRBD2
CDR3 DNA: TGTGCCAGCAGTTCCGGACTAGCGGCCGGGGAGCTGTTTTTT
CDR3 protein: CASSSGLAAGELFF

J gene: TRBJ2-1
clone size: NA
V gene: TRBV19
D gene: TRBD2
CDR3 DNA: TGTGCCAGTAGTATAGCCGCGACTAGCGGGAGGGCCAATGAGCAGTTCTTC
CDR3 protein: CASSIAATSGRANEQFF

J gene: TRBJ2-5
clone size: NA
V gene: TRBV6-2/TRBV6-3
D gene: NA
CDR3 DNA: TGTGCCAGCAGTTACTCGACCCCTTTCCGCAGGGAGGTGATTGAGACCCAGTACTTC
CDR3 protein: CASSYSTPFRREVIETQYF

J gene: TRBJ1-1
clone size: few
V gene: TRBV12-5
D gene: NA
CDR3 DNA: TGTGCTAGTGGAAGATCGGAGCGGTTGAACACTGAAGCTTTCTTT
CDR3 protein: CASGRSERLNTEAFF

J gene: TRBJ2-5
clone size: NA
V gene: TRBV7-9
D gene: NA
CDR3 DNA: TGTGCCAGCAGCGCAACACTAGCCCCACAAGAGACCCAGTACTTC
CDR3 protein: CASSATLAPQETQYF

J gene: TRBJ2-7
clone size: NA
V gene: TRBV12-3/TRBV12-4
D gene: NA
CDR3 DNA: TGTGCCAGCAGTTTTGTGGCAGGCCACGAGCAGTACTTC
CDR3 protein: CASSFVAGHEQYF

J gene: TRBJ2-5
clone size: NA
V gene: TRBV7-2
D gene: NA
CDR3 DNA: TGTGCCAGCAGCTTTGCCGGGAGAGGAGAGACCCAGTACTTC
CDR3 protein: CASSFAGRGETQYF

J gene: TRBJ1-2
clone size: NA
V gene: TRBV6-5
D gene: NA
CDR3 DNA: TGTGCCAGCCTCGGACAAACGCATGGCTACACCTTC
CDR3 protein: CASLGQTHGYTF

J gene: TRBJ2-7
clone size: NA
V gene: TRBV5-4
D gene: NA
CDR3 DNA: TGTGCCAGCAGCTCCCGGGGATCGAAAGAGCAGTACTTC
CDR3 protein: CASSSRGSKEQYF

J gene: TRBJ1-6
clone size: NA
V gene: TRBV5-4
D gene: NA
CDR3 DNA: TGTGCCAGCAGGAGCTCCTATAATTCACCCCTCCACTTT
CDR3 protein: CASRSSYNSPLHF

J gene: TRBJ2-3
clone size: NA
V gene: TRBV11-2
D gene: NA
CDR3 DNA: TGTGCCAGCAGCTTAGGAGGAGATACGCAGTATTTT
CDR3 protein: CASSLGGDTQYF

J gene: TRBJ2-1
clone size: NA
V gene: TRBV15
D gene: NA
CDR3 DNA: TGTGCCACCAGCAGAGATTACCAGGGAACGCAGTTCTTC
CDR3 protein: CATSRDYQGTQFF

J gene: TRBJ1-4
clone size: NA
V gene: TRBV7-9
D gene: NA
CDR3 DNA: TGTGCCAGCAGCTTAGAAGGCGGGACTAATGAAAAACTGTTTTTT
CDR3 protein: CASSLEGGTNEKLFF

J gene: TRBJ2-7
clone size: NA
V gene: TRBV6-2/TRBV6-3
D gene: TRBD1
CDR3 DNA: TGTGCCAGCAGTCCGCGACAGGGTGTGAACCAGGACGAGCAGTACTTC
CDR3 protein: CASSPRQGVNQDEQYF

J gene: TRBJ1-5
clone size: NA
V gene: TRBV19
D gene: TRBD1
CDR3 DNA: TGTGCCAGTACCCGGACAGGGCTTAATCAGCCCCAGCATTTT
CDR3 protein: CASTRTGLNQPQHF